This entry is about one T cell receptor (beta chain). V shed 7 bases and J shed 4 bases, with 10 bases lying between them. In germline, CDR1 is MDHEN, CDR2 SYDVKM. There are 12 residues in the CDR3. This sample was included in a study of blood T cell repertoires in COVID-19. Assay: immunoSEQ multiplex PCR; the TCRdb copy retains only in-frame clones and omits some. The sample carries about 52,000 clones, 89% recorded once. This TCR came from a man aged 80 or over with active or convalescent COVID-19. This chain uses TRBV28 with TRBJ1-2, with D perhaps matching TRBD1 (5 bases). The sequenced sample was peripheral blood. CDR3 loop: CASTRQSYGYTF. The DNA for the CDR3 is TGTGCCAGCACCCGACAGAGCTATGGCTACACCTTC.